These 20 T cell receptor beta chains share one sample of origin, sequenced in a study of blood T cell repertoires in COVID-19. Profiling relied on immunoSEQ multiplex PCR, and the TCRdb table lists in-frame clones only, not all of them. The repertoire includes 350,000 to 550,000 clones, nearly 90% of them detected once, and about 2% sits in the top ten. The sample was PBMCs or T cells enriched from blood (not recorded which). These receptors all come from a woman aged 18-29 years with acute COVID-19.

Only one count was recorded for this clone. The chain uses TRBV29-1 and TRBJ2-5; tentative D call: TRBD1 (5 bases). The V and J ends lost 4 bases and 5 bases respectively, with 11 bases between them. The CDR3 length is 12 residues. Per the germline V gene, CDR1 is SQVTM and CDR2 is ANQGSEA. For the CDR3, the DNA is TGCAGCGTTGCGGCGGCAGGGGAGACCCAGTACTTC. Its protein product is CSVAAAGETQYF.

This chain links TRBV28 with TRBJ2-7; 11 positions agree with TRBD2. There are 17 residues in the CDR3. With V trimmed by 3 bases and J by 6 bases, 13 bases remained unmatched. Germline CDR1 MDHEN, CDR2 SYDVKM. The CDR3 region is CASSFPTSGIERFEQYF. In nucleotides, the CDR3 is TGTGCCAGCAGTTTCCCGACTAGCGGGATTGAGAGATTCGAGCAGTACTTC.

The chain's CDR3 is CASSSLESGRRGYGYTF. The DNA of the CDR3 is TGTGCCAGCAGTTCCTTAGAATCGGGACGCAGGGGCTATGGCTACACCTTC. J is TRBJ1-2 and V is TRBV27, with D possibly being TRBD1 (6 bases). Trimming stripped 4 bases from V and 4 bases from J, with 22 bases between. CDR1 and CDR2 from the germline V gene are MNHEY and SMNVEV (reference sequence). The CDR3 sequence is 17 residues long.

The rearrangement joins TRBV19 to TRBJ2-5; D not certain. Germline-derived CDR1 and CDR2 are LNHDA and SQIVND (reference sequence). The CDR3 has 12 residues. The germline V and J ends were trimmed by 3 bases and 2 bases, with 4 bases remaining between them. CDR3 protein: CASSIQQETQYF. As DNA, the CDR3 is TGTGCCAGTAGTATCCAACAAGAGACCCAGTACTTC.

The chain carries TRBV19 and TRBJ1-5; TRBD1 matches 8 bases. Germline assignment: CDR1 LNHDA and CDR2 SQIVND (reference sequence). The junction had 6 bases not matched to a gene; V was cut back by 9 bases and J by 2 bases. There are 14 residues in the CDR3. In DNA, the CDR3 is TGTGCCAGCCGTCAGACAGGGGGCAATCAGCCCCAGCATTTT. Translated, it gives CASRQTGGNQPQHF.

The V and J genes are TRBV2 and TRBJ1-4, with D perhaps matching TRBD1 (5 bases). Trimming took off 3 bases at V and 3 bases at J, with 11 bases between the two ends. Germline values: CDR1 SNHLY, CDR2 FYNNEI. This CDR3 region has 15 residues. This chain's CDR3 is CASSEGGTPNEKLFF. For the CDR3, the DNA is TGTGCCAGCAGTGAGGGGGGGACCCCTAATGAAAAACTGTTTTTT.

The chain is built from TRBV5-1 and TRBJ1-1, with 10 bases lining up with TRBD1. V dropped 4 bases and J dropped 4; count of bases not matched to a gene: 4. Per the germline V gene, CDR1 is SGHRS and CDR2 is YFSETQ. The CDR3 contains 14 residues. CDR3 region: CASSNDRGPTEAFF. The CDR3, as DNA: TGCGCCAGCAGCAACGACAGGGGGCCCACTGAAGCTTTCTTT. Based on the CDR3 plus reference TRBV5-1 and TRBJ1-1, the full variable domain is KAGVTQTPRYLIKTRGQQVTLSCSPISGHRSVSWYQQTPGQGLQFLFEYFSETQRNKGNFPGRFSGRQFSNSRSEMNVSTLELGDSALYLCASSNDRGPTEAFFGQGTRLTVV.

This chain uses TRBV3-1 (or the pseudogene TRBV3-2) with TRBJ2-2; 7 bases match TRBD1. The CDR3 has 16 amino acids. V was clipped by 4 bases and J by 6 bases; unmatched bases: 11. Germline V gene sequence: CDR1 LGHDT, CDR2 YNNKEL (reference sequence). The chain's CDR3 is CASSLGDSGGAGELFF. DNA of the CDR3: TGTGCCAGCAGCCTAGGGGACAGTGGTGGGGCCGGGGAGCTGTTTTTT.

This chain joins TRBV11-3 and TRBJ2-1; 7 nucleotides line up with TRBD1. The CDR3 extends over 15 amino acids. J gave up 3 bases and V 2 bases, and 4 bases lay outside the gene matches. Per germline, CDR1 SGHNT and CDR2 YENEEA. The CDR3 protein is CASSLLSGGYNEQFF. Written as DNA, the CDR3 is TGTGCCAGCAGCTTACTTTCAGGGGGCTACAATGAGCAGTTCTTC.

The chain uses TRBV14 and TRBJ2-7; TRBD2 is a possible D gene (5 bases). CDR1 and CDR2 from the germline V gene are SGHDN and FVKESK. V lost 1 base to trimming and J lost 7 bases, with 11 bases between them. The CDR3 is made up of 13 amino acids. CDR3 DNA sequence: TGTGCCAGCAGCCAAGTCGTTTCGGGGGAGCAGTACTTC. This encodes CASSQVVSGEQYF. The full variable domain, with the rest looked up from reference TRBV14 and TRBJ2-7, is EAGVTQFPSHSVIEKGQTVTLRCDPISGHDNLYWYRRVMGKEIKFLLHFVKESKQDESGMPNNRFLAERTGGTYSTLKVQPAELEDSGVYFCASSQVVSGEQYFGPGTRLTVT.

The chain employs TRBV5-1 and TRBJ2-3; D not certain. The CDR3 extends over 15 amino acids. In germline, CDR1 is SGHRS, CDR2 YFSETQ. Trimming stripped 8 bases from V and 4 bases from J, with 20 bases between. The CDR3 sequence: CASGPALGVADTQYF. Written as DNA, the CDR3 is TGCGCCAGTGGCCCCGCTCTAGGTGTCGCAGATACGCAGTATTTT.

The DNA of the CDR3 is TGCGCCAGCAGCTTGGAGCGGGGATATAATTCACCCCTCCACTTT. Protein: CASSLERGYNSPLHF. The V call is TRBV5-1, the J call TRBJ1-6; D unclear. This CDR3 has 15 amino acids. Germline loops: CDR1 SGHRS, CDR2 YFSETQ. Between the trimmed V and J ends, which lost 0 bases and 4 bases, there was a span of 8 bases. The full variable domain, with the rest looked up from reference TRBV5-1 and TRBJ1-6, is KAGVTQTPRYLIKTRGQQVTLSCSPISGHRSVSWYQQTPGQGLQFLFEYFSETQRNKGNFPGRFSGRQFSNSRSEMNVSTLELGDSALYLCASSLERGYNSPLHFGNGTRLTVT.

CDR3 nucleotide sequence: TGTGCCAGCACGCCAAATCCGCGCGGGGGCACAGATACGCAGTATTTT. Its protein product is CASTPNPRGGTDTQYF. The rearrangement uses TRBV7-8 and TRBJ2-3; D perhaps matches TRBD2 (6 bases). V dropped 7 bases and J dropped 1 base, with 18 bases sitting between them. The CDR3 runs to 16 residues. Germline lookup yields CDR1 SGHVS and CDR2 FQNEAQ.

The J gene is TRBJ2-7, the V gene TRBV6-4; 8 bases match TRBD1. Germline CDR1 MRHNA, CDR2 SNTAGT. This CDR3 contains 15 residues. The junction had 7 bases not matched to a gene; V was cut back by 3 bases and J by 3 bases. The CDR3 loop reads CASSERGQGIYEQYF. DNA of the CDR3: TGTGCCAGCAGTGAAAGAGGACAGGGAATCTACGAGCAGTACTTC.

This chain links TRBV7-2 with TRBJ1-2, with TRBD1 as a possible D gene (5 bases). The germline V gene has CDR1 SGHTA and CDR2 FQGNSA. Trimming took off 3 bases at V and 4 bases at J, with 21 bases between the two ends. There are 17 residues in the CDR3. CDR3 bases: TGTGCCAGCAGCTTTGGGGCAGTGAGCGCCAGTACCTATGGCTACACCTTC. This encodes CASSFGAVSASTYGYTF.

The V call is TRBV19, the J call TRBJ1-1; the D gene is possibly TRBD1 (6 bases). Trimming shortened V by 10 bases and J by 3 bases, and 12 bases separated the two germline ends. The germline V gene encodes CDR1 LNHDA and CDR2 SQIVND (reference sequence). The CDR3 extends over 12 amino acids. As DNA, the CDR3 is TGTGCCACCCAAAGGGGGTACACTGAAGCTTTCTTT. This gives the protein CATQRGYTEAFF.

In this sample, this clone turned up a few times. V is TRBV28 and J is TRBJ2-3; D ambiguous. The CDR3 totals 19 residues. The germline V gene has CDR1 MDHEN and CDR2 SYDVKM. Between the trimmed V and J ends, which lost 2 bases and 0 bases, there was a span of 21 bases. CDR3 coding DNA: TGTGCCAGCAGTTTAAGCCGTCCGTATGTGTCTACTAGCACAGATACGCAGTATTTT. Translation: CASSLSRPYVSTSTDTQYF. Together with reference TRBV28 and TRBJ2-3, the CDR3 gives the full variable domain: DVKVTQSSRYLVKRTGEKVFLECVQDMDHENMFWYRQDPGLGLRLIYFSYDVKMKEKGDIPEGYSVSREKKERFSLILESASTNQTSMYLCASSLSRPYVSTSTDTQYFGPGTRLTVL.

The rearrangement links TRBV4-2 to TRBJ1-1; D gene uncertain. Trimming shortened V by 0 bases and J by 0 bases, and 5 bases separated the two germline ends. The CDR3 extends over 14 amino acids. In germline, CDR1 is LGHNA, CDR2 YNFKEQ. The CDR3 loop reads CASSQDQVNTEAFF. CDR3 nucleotides: TGTGCCAGCAGCCAAGATCAGGTGAACACTGAAGCTTTCTTT.

For the CDR3, the DNA is TGTGCCAGCAGTGAATGGGGGGCAGGGGGAACCTACGAGCAGTACTTC. Encoded protein: CASSEWGAGGTYEQYF. The V gene is TRBV6-1, the J gene TRBJ2-7; D might be TRBD1 (7 bases). Trimming removed 2 bases at V and 2 bases at J, with 16 bases between. The CDR3 covers 16 residues. The germline gives CDR1 MNHNS, CDR2 SASEGT.

The chain recombines TRBV9 with TRBJ2-1; 9 nucleotides align to TRBD1. Trimming at V came to 1 base and at J to 10 bases, leaving 9 bases not matched to a gene. CDR1 and CDR2 from the germline V gene are SGDLS and YYNGEE. This CDR3 has 15 amino acids. The CDR3 nucleotides are TGTGCCAGCAGCGTAACCGGGACAGGGTTTAGGGAGCAGTTCTTC. Encoded protein: CASSVTGTGFREQFF.